A single sample is the source of the 28 T cell receptor beta chains below, sequenced in a study of T cell responses to AZD1222 COVID-19 vaccine. The data were produced by immunoSEQ multiplex PCR, yet TCRdb's version contains in-frame clones alone and is incomplete. The sample carries around 140,000 clones, over 75% recorded once. This specimen consisted of peripheral blood, obtained on day 0 of AZD1222 vaccination. These receptors all come from an adult in good health.

The chain joins TRBV5-1 to TRBJ1-5, with D tentatively TRBD1 (6 bases). The germline V gene has CDR1 SGHRS and CDR2 YFSETQ. V was trimmed by 4 bases and J by 4 bases, leaving 9 bases between them. The CDR3 runs 13 residues. The CDR3 DNA reads as TGCGCCAGCAGCCGACAGGTGAATCAGCCCCAGCATTTT. Its protein is CASSRQVNQPQHF.

V gene TRBV28 combines with J gene TRBJ2-7; D tentatively reads TRBD1 or TRBD2 (5 bases each). Per germline, CDR1 MDHEN and CDR2 SYDVKM. The length of the CDR3 is 16 residues. Trimming left V 3 bases short and J 4 bases short, with 19 bases between. The CDR3 sequence: CASSLPSGATLYEQYF. CDR3 nucleotide sequence: TGTGCCAGCAGTTTGCCCTCCGGGGCAACCCTATACGAGCAGTACTTC.

The chain combines TRBV28 with TRBJ1-2; unclear D gene. Deletions cut 3 bases from V and 4 bases from J, with 15 bases between. The germline V gene encodes CDR1 MDHEN and CDR2 SYDVKM. The CDR3 runs to 15 residues. CDR3 residues: CASSFPTDPRYGYTF. The CDR3 DNA reads TGTGCCAGCAGTTTCCCAACAGATCCTCGCTATGGCTACACCTTC.

Turning to this clone: The sample holds other DNA sequences that translate to the same CDR3. The chain joins TRBV6-5 to TRBJ1-1; D call uncertain. Trimming pared 0 bases from V and 0 bases from J, leaving 5 bases between. Germline values: CDR1 MNHEY, CDR2 SVGAGI. This CDR3 has 14 amino acids. CDR3 nucleotides: TGTGCCAGCAGTTACTCACGGGTGAACACTGAAGCTTTCTTT. Its translation: CASSYSRVNTEAFF.

The V call is TRBV7-2, the J call TRBJ1-2, with D tentatively TRBD1 (5 bases). CDR1 is SGHTA and CDR2 is FQGNSA in the germline V gene. CDR3 length equals 15 residues. V lost 0 bases, J lost 5 bases, and 13 bases lay in between. The CDR3 protein is CASSLALSAGYGYTF. The DNA for the CDR3 is TGTGCCAGCAGCTTAGCGCTATCGGCAGGGTATGGCTACACCTTC. The whole variable domain, remainder taken from reference TRBV7-2 and TRBJ1-2, is GAGVSQSPSNKVTEKGKDVELRCDPISGHTALYWYRQSLGQGLEFLIYFQGNSAPDKSGLPSDRFSAERTGGSVSTLTIQRTQQEDSAVYLCASSLALSAGYGYTFGSGTRLTVV.

This rearrangement joins TRBV3-1 (or the pseudogene TRBV3-2) to TRBJ2-4; 8 bases match TRBD2. Unmatched junction bases numbered 3, after V lost 4 bases and J lost 4 bases. Germline V CDR1 and CDR2: LGHDT, YNNKEL (reference sequence). The CDR3 runs to 14 residues. The CDR3 spells CASSLASGKNIQYF. CDR3 nucleotides: TGTGCCAGCAGCCTCGCTAGCGGGAAAAACATTCAGTACTTC.

This clone has only a few counts. The chain has TRBV6-1 and TRBJ2-7; 9 positions match TRBD2. The J segment lost 0 bases and the V segment lost 2 bases, leaving 5 bases of the junction unmatched. This CDR3 region has 16 residues. Per germline, CDR1 MNHNS and CDR2 SASEGT. The CDR3 DNA reads TGTGCCAGCAGTGAACGGAGACTAGCGGCCTCCTACGAGCAGTACTTC. Protein sequence: CASSERRLAASYEQYF.

This chain links TRBV28 with TRBJ2-7; D is possibly TRBD2 (5 bases). This CDR3 region has 14 residues. Germline V CDR1 and CDR2: MDHEN, SYDVKM. V lost 6 bases and J 0 bases, leaving 12 bases between the germline ends. Here the CDR3 reads CASRKNRDSYEQYF. The CDR3 DNA is TGTGCCAGCAGAAAGAACCGGGACTCCTACGAGCAGTACTTC.

The chain combines TRBV10-1 with TRBJ2-5; TRBD1 is a possible D gene (6 bases). Deletions cut 3 bases from V and 5 bases from J, with 10 bases between. This CDR3 region has 13 residues. CDR1 WNHNN and CDR2 SYGVQD come from the germline V gene (reference sequence). The CDR3 bases are TGCGCCAGCAGTGACTACCAGGGGGAGACCCAGTACTTC. Translation gives CASSDYQGETQYF.

The V and J genes are TRBV28 and TRBJ1-1; possible D gene TRBD1, 5 bases. CDR1 MDHEN and CDR2 SYDVKM come from the germline V gene. This CDR3 spans 14 amino acids. Trimming removed 4 bases at V and 5 bases at J, with 14 bases between. The CDR3 DNA reads TGTGCCAGCAGTTCGGGACCGGTGGGGACTGAAGCTTTCTTT. Its protein product is CASSSGPVGTEAFF.

The chain recombines TRBV6-5 with TRBJ1-1; D possibly corresponds to TRBD1 (5 bases). V was cut by 6 bases and J by 4 bases, with 12 bases left in between. This CDR3 contains 13 residues. The germline gives CDR1 MNHEY, CDR2 SVGAGI. CDR3 nucleotides: TGTGCCAGCAGAAGGGTTAGGGGCACTGAAGCTTTCTTT. Protein: CASRRVRGTEAFF.

In this sample, this clone turned up once. V usage is TRBV29-1 and J usage is TRBJ2-3, with TRBD1 matching 7 bases. The germline V gene has CDR1 SQVTM and CDR2 ANQGSEA. The CDR3 is 14 residues long. J was trimmed by 0 bases and V by 7 bases; bases with no gene match: 7. CDR3 in amino acids: CSANRGTSTDTQYF. Written as DNA, the CDR3 is TGCAGCGCCAACAGGGGTACGAGCACAGATACGCAGTATTTT.

The rearrangement links TRBV19 to TRBJ1-5; D not resolved. Germline-derived CDR1 and CDR2 are LNHDA and SQIVND (reference sequence). The CDR3 length is 15 residues. The ends were cut back, 3 bases at V and 0 bases at J, with 9 bases in the middle. The CDR3 bases are TGTGCCAGTAGTATTGCGCAGCTTAGCAATCAGCCCCAGCATTTT. It specifies CASSIAQLSNQPQHF.

V usage is TRBV7-9 and J usage is TRBJ1-2; no clear D gene. CDR1 is SEHNR and CDR2 is FQNEAQ in the germline V gene (reference sequence). V was cut by 6 bases and J by 5 bases, with 13 bases left in between. The CDR3 spans 13 residues. CDR3 DNA: TGTGCCAGCAGTTCGGGCGCAGGTTATGGCTACACCTTC. This gives the protein CASSSGAGYGYTF.

The CDR3 DNA sequence: TGTGCCAGCAGCCCTAGACTAGCGGGAGAATACAATGAGCAGTTCTTC. Translated, it gives CASSPRLAGEYNEQFF. The V call is TRBV7-9, the J call TRBJ2-1; 12 bases fit TRBD2. CDR3 length: 16 amino acids. From germline, CDR1 is SEHNR and CDR2 FQNEAQ (reference sequence). Germline trimming cut 5 bases from V and 4 bases from J; bases unmatched to any gene: 6. The variable domain in full, with the rest retrieved from reference TRBV7-9 and TRBJ2-1, is DTGVSQNPRHKITKRGQNVTFRCDPISEHNRLYWYRQTLGQGPEFLTYFQNEAQLEKSRLLSDRFSAERPKGSFSTLEIQRTEQGDSAMYLCASSPRLAGEYNEQFFGPGTRLTVL.

This clone was observed a single time. V is TRBV4-1 and J is TRBJ2-3, with D perhaps matching TRBD2 (6 bases). V was trimmed by 1 base and J by 3 bases, leaving 23 bases between them. CDR3 size: 19 residues. Germline CDR1 reads MGHRA; CDR2 reads YSYEKL. The CDR3 protein is CASSQVGLRLGRITDTQYF. CDR3 bases: TGCGCCAGCAGCCAAGTGGGACTTCGTTTGGGCAGGATAACAGATACGCAGTATTTT.

The V gene is TRBV5-1, the J gene TRBJ1-1; the match to TRBD1 covers 7 bases. The germline CDR1 and CDR2 sequences are SGHRS and YFSETQ. V lost 0 bases and J lost 5; bases outside the gene matches: 7. This CDR3 is 15 amino acids long. DNA of the CDR3: TGCGCCAGCAGCTTGGCCTCGGCAGGGGGAACTGAAGCTTTCTTT. It encodes CASSLASAGGTEAFF.

The J gene is TRBJ2-7, the V gene TRBV7-9; tentatively, D is TRBD2 (6 bases). The CDR3 totals 15 residues. Germline V lookup: CDR1 SEHNR, CDR2 FQNEAQ (reference sequence). The germline V and J ends were trimmed by 5 bases and 1 base, with 15 bases remaining between them. CDR3 protein: CASSPKTSMSYEQYF. Written as DNA, the CDR3 is TGTGCCAGCAGCCCTAAGACTAGTATGTCCTACGAGCAGTACTTC.

The chain uses TRBV10-2 and TRBJ1-6; tentative D call: TRBD1 (5 bases). The germline V and J ends were trimmed by 6 bases and 4 bases, with 16 bases remaining between them. This CDR3 spans 16 amino acids. Germline loops: CDR1 WSHSY, CDR2 SAAADI. CDR3 coding DNA: TGCGCCAGCAGGGGTGGGGGACTACAATATAATTCACCCCTCCACTTT. This translates into CASRGGGLQYNSPLHF.

This clone was seen more than once but under ten times. The rearrangement links TRBV7-2 to TRBJ2-3; D tentatively reads TRBD1 or TRBD2 (5 bases each). From germline, CDR1 is SGHTA and CDR2 FQGNSA. The V gene lost 4 bases and the J gene lost 2 bases, with 13 bases spanning the gap. CDR3 size: 15 residues. In DNA, the CDR3 is TGTGCCAGCAGCTCCGGGACCTCTTTCACAGATACGCAGTATTTT. Translated, it gives CASSSGTSFTDTQYF.

This clone was found once. J is TRBJ2-7 and V is TRBV5-1; the D gene is possibly TRBD1 (5 bases). V gave up 4 bases and J gave up 2 bases, with 16 bases separating them. CDR1 is SGHRS, CDR2 YFSETQ, per germline. The length of the CDR3 is 15 residues. The CDR3 DNA reads TGCGCCAGCAGCCCGACAGAGAAATTAACCTACGAGCAGTACTTC. This gives the protein CASSPTEKLTYEQYF.

This clone appeared a few times. The genes are TRBV5-1 and TRBJ2-7; tentative D call: TRBD2 (6 bases). Trimming shortened V by 3 bases and J by 3 bases, and 13 bases separated the two germline ends. The germline CDR1 and CDR2 sequences are SGHRS and YFSETQ. The CDR3 is 14 amino acids. CDR3 bases: TGCGCCAGCAGCTCCGGGACTCTTAACTACGAGCAGTACTTC. This encodes CASSSGTLNYEQYF.

J is TRBJ2-7 and V is TRBV5-8; D is unclear. V was shortened by 2 bases and J by 3 bases, with 6 bases between the two germline ends. CDR1 SGHTS and CDR2 YDEGEE come from the germline V gene. The CDR3 is 12 residues long. Here the CDR3 reads CASSFENYEQYF. CDR3 DNA sequence: TGTGCCAGCAGCTTTGAAAACTACGAGCAGTACTTC. The entire variable domain, with the rest obtained from reference TRBV5-8 and TRBJ2-7, is as follows: EAGVTQSPTHLIKTRGQQATLRCSPISGHTSVYWYQQALGLGLQFLLWYDEGEERNRGNFPPRFSGRQFPNYSSELNVNALELEDSALYLCASSFENYEQYFGPGTRLTVT.

This chain uses TRBV6-5 with TRBJ1-2; 9 bases are shared with TRBD1. Germline CDR1 is MNHEY and CDR2 is SVGAGI. With V trimmed by 8 bases and J by 5 bases, 6 bases remained unmatched. The CDR3 totals 13 residues. CDR3 sequence (DNA): TGTGCCAGCCCGGGACAGGGTCTTTATGGCTACACCTTC. Protein: CASPGQGLYGYTF.

The chain is built from TRBV13 and TRBJ1-4; tentative D call: TRBD1 (5 bases). The CDR3 covers 16 residues. The V and J ends lost 0 bases and 5 bases respectively, with 13 bases between them. CDR1 is PRHDT and CDR2 is FYEKMQ in the germline V gene (reference sequence). CDR3 in amino acids: CASSLGNGRGNEKLFF. CDR3 coding DNA: TGTGCCAGCAGCTTAGGGAACGGGCGGGGGAATGAAAAACTGTTTTTT. Filled out from reference TRBV13 and TRBJ1-4, the complete variable domain reads AAGVIQSPRHLIKEKRETATLKCYPIPRHDTVYWYQQGPGQDPQFLISFYEKMQSDKGSIPDRFSAQQFSDYHSELNMSSLELGDSALYFCASSLGNGRGNEKLFFGSGTQLSVL.

The J gene is TRBJ1-1, the V gene TRBV4-2; 8 positions agree with TRBD1. V was pared by 2 bases and J by 4 bases, with 3 bases of the junction left unmatched. The CDR3 extends over 14 amino acids. Germline V gene sequence: CDR1 LGHNA, CDR2 YNFKEQ. The CDR3 here is CASSQRTGSTEAFF. The CDR3 nucleotides read TGTGCCAGCAGCCAAAGGACAGGGTCCACTGAAGCTTTCTTT.

This clone was detected a few times. V and J are TRBV2 and TRBJ2-2; 13 positions match TRBD2. Germline CDR1 SNHLY, CDR2 FYNNEI. This CDR3 has 18 residues. The junction had 7 bases not matched to a gene; V was cut back by 0 bases and J by 6 bases. The chain's CDR3 is CASSEALLAGGPAGELFF. DNA of the CDR3: TGTGCCAGCAGTGAAGCCCTACTAGCGGGGGGGCCGGCCGGGGAGCTGTTTTTT.

The chain is built from TRBV9 and TRBJ2-2; possible D gene TRBD1, 6 bases. This CDR3 has 16 residues. Trimming took off 4 bases at V and 3 bases at J, with 16 bases between the two ends. The germline V gene has CDR1 SGDLS and CDR2 YYNGEE. The CDR3 reads CASSLTGQGHTGELFF. DNA for the CDR3: TGTGCCAGCAGCCTAACGGGGCAGGGGCACACCGGGGAGCTGTTTTTT.